Listed below are T cell receptor beta chains from one sample, sequenced in a study of sequential checkpoint blockade in melanoma. The method was immunoSEQ multiplex PCR; TCRdb's version includes in-frame clones alone and lacks a portion of them. The sample records 7,500 to 8,500 clones, about 65% being singletons. Sequencing used CD8+ T cells sorted from blood (inferred from file names), obtained from a patient given nivolumab and ipilimumab in sequence. These receptors were taken from a human patient with melanoma. Some clones in this sample may be carry-over from other donors' samples. Each CDR3 is given with its conserved first and last residue. Fields, in order: J gene, D gene, V gene, clone size, CDR3 protein, CDR3 DNA. The D gene is left open where the match is weak. Rows give clone size only sometimes, using once, few, many, or a class for an expanded clone.

TRBJ1-2	-	TRBV13	-	CASSSPSVRRAGGYTF	TGTGCCAGCAGCTCGCCCTCCGTGCGGAGGGCCGGCGGCTACACCTTC
TRBJ1-4	TRBD1	TRBV23-1	few	CASNVWRGLTNEKLFF	TGCGCCAGCAATGTCTGGAGGGGGCTAACTAATGAAAAACTGTTTTTT
TRBJ2-7	TRBD1	TRBV15	few	CATSSRDRAGYEQYF	TGTGCCACCAGCAGCCGGGACAGGGCAGGTTACGAGCAGTACTTC
TRBJ2-7	TRBD1	TRBV4-1	-	CASSLGQGDEQYF	TGCGCCAGCAGCCTTGGACAGGGCGACGAGCAGTACTTC
TRBJ1-5	TRBD1	TRBV29-1	-	CSVGDRDNQPQHF	TGCAGCGTTGGGGACAGGGACAATCAGCCCCAGCATTTT
TRBJ1-2	-	TRBV6-5	-	CASSSQGPHGYTF	TGTGCCAGCAGTTCTCAGGGCCCCCATGGCTACACCTTC
TRBJ2-7	-	TRBV7-9	few	CASSLSGYEQYF	TGTGCCAGCAGCTTATCGGGCTACGAGCAGTACTTC
TRBJ1-6	-	TRBV6-5	once	CASSYLRNSPLHF	TGTGCCAGCAGTTACCTGAGAAATTCACCCCTCCACTTT
TRBJ1-2	-	TRBV12-5	once	CASGLVPLLDSLGYGYTF	TGTGCTAGTGGTTTGGTTCCCCTCTTAGACAGCCTTGGCTATGGCTACACCTTC
TRBJ2-7	TRBD1	TRBV10-1	-	CASSENDREPGEQYF	TGCGCCAGCAGTGAAAACGACAGGGAGCCGGGCGAGCAGTACTTC
TRBJ1-2	TRBD1	TRBV9	-	CASSRTGYGYTF	TGTGCCAGCAGTAGGACAGGCTATGGCTACACCTTC
TRBJ1-2	-	TRBV5-1	once	CASSLAITHLQGPIYGYTF	TGCGCCAGCAGCTTGGCCATCACTCATCTTCAGGGTCCTATCTATGGCTACACCTTC
TRBJ1-1	TRBD1	TRBV7-6	-	CASSFGQGFDTEAFF	TGTGCCAGCAGCTTTGGACAGGGGTTCGACACTGAAGCTTTCTTT
TRBJ1-2	TRBD1	TRBV9	-	CASSGTGTVSNYGYTF	TGTGCCAGCAGCGGCACCGGGACAGTTTCTAACTATGGCTACACCTTC
TRBJ2-5	-	TRBV7-9	-	CASSPTRTANQETQYF	TGTGCCAGCAGCCCGACCCGGACAGCCAACCAAGAGACCCAGTACTTC
TRBJ1-2	-	TRBV7-9	-	CASSLSQGYGYTF	TGTGCCAGCAGCTTATCCCAGGGTTATGGCTACACCTTC
TRBJ2-7	TRBD1	TRBV7-8	few	CASSLGGTGSYEQYF	TGTGCCAGCAGCTTAGGAGGGACAGGGTCCTACGAGCAGTACTTC
TRBJ1-2	TRBD1	TRBV13	-	CASSLGDREYGYTF	TGTGCCAGCAGCTTAGGGGACAGGGAGTACGGCTACACCTTC
TRBJ2-5	TRBD2	TRBV7-7	few	CASSPFPPGLAGLETQYF	TGTGCCAGCAGCCCCTTCCCCCCGGGACTAGCGGGGTTGGAGACCCAGTACTTC
TRBJ1-4	-	TRBV13	once	CASSGGTGFNEKLFF	TGTGCCAGCAGCGGAGGCACAGGGTTTAATGAAAAACTGTTTTTT
TRBJ2-7	-	TRBV19	-	CASSIGQASSYEQYF	TGTGCCAGTAGTATCGGCCAGGCCAGCTCCTACGAGCAGTACTTC
TRBJ1-6	-	TRBV7-9	-	CASSLPGGSYNSPLHF	TGTGCCAGCAGCCTCCCCGGGGGCTCCTATAATTCACCCCTCCACTTT
TRBJ2-7	TRBD1	TRBV9	-	CASSSDRGSYEQYF	TGTGCCAGCAGCTCTGACAGGGGCTCCTACGAGCAGTACTTC
TRBJ2-7	TRBD1	TRBV9	few	CASSADRGLYEQYF	TGTGCCAGCAGCGCCGACAGGGGGCTCTACGAGCAGTACTTC
TRBJ2-7	TRBD2	TRBV7-2	-	CASSLGRFYEQYF	TGTGCCAGCAGCCTCGGGAGGTTCTACGAGCAGTACTTC
TRBJ1-1	-	TRBV7-7	-	CASSLYPGHHTEAFF	TGTGCTAGCAGCTTATATCCGGGACATCACACTGAAGCTTTCTTT
TRBJ1-2	-	TRBV7-8	-	CASSLGVAAVYGYTF	TGTGCCAGCAGCTTAGGAGTAGCGGCAGTGTATGGCTACACCTTC
TRBJ2-6	-	TRBV29-1	-	CSVERQGSGANVLTF	TGCAGCGTTGAACGGCAGGGGTCTGGGGCCAACGTCCTGACTTTC
TRBJ1-5	-	TRBV4-3	few	CASSPSRGYNQPQHF	TGCGCCAGCAGCCCAAGCAGGGGCTACAATCAGCCCCAGCATTTT
TRBJ2-7	TRBD1	TRBV10-2	-	CASHPGTELYEQYF	TGCGCCAGCCACCCCGGGACAGAGCTTTACGAGCAGTACTTC
TRBJ2-7	TRBD1	TRBV19	-	CASSRTGTYEQYF	TGTGCCAGTAGTAGGACAGGGACCTACGAGCAGTACTTC
TRBJ1-2	-	TRBV4-3	once	CASSQDRGSYGYTF	TGCGCCAGCAGCCAAGATCGGGGAAGCTATGGCTACACCTTC
TRBJ1-1	TRBD1	TRBV28	-	CASGTPRQGTEAFF	TGTGCCAGCGGGACTCCGAGACAGGGGACTGAAGCTTTCTTT
TRBJ1-2	-	TRBV7-2	-	CASSLVLGLGYGYTF	TGTGCCAGCAGCTTAGTGCTGGGGCTTGGCTATGGCTACACCTTC
TRBJ2-7	TRBD1	TRBV28	-	CASSLGDRTYEQYF	TGTGCCAGCAGTTTAGGGGACAGGACCTACGAGCAGTACTTC
TRBJ2-7	-	TRBV11-2	-	CASSSSTTSYEQYF	TGTGCCAGCAGCTCCTCGACAACATCCTACGAGCAGTACTTC
TRBJ1-2	-	TRBV14	-	CASSQATANYGYTF	TGTGCCAGCAGCCAGGCGACAGCCAACTATGGCTACACCTTC
TRBJ1-2	TRBD1	TRBV27	-	CASSLDRGLGYTF	TGTGCCAGCAGTCTCGACAGGGGGCTGGGCTACACCTTC
TRBJ2-7	-	TRBV11-3	-	CASSLRGVGYEQYF	TGTGCCAGCAGCCTCCGGGGTGTCGGGTACGAGCAGTACTTC
TRBJ1-1	TRBD1	TRBV10-3	-	CAISGTGGQTEAFF	TGTGCCATCAGTGGGACAGGGGGACAGACTGAAGCTTTCTTT
TRBJ2-7	TRBD1	TRBV4-2	-	CASSQGTGGHYEQYF	TGTGCCAGCAGCCAAGGGACAGGGGGTCATTACGAGCAGTACTTC
TRBJ2-7	-	TRBV4-1	-	CASSQDQGYEQYF	TGCGCCAGCAGCCAAGACCAGGGCTACGAGCAGTACTTC
TRBJ2-7	TRBD2	TRBV9	-	CASSPGTSDYEQYF	TGTGCCAGCAGCCCCGGGACTAGCGACTACGAGCAGTACTTC
TRBJ2-7	TRBD1	TRBV7-9	few	CASSSTGSGHEQYF	TGTGCCAGCAGCTCGACAGGGTCAGGCCACGAGCAGTACTTC
TRBJ1-2	-	TRBV7-9	few	CASSLDGGMRRGYTF	TGTGCCAGCAGCTTAGATGGGGGGATGAGAAGGGGCTACACCTTC
TRBJ1-1	-	TRBV20-1	-	CSEWKGGEAFF	TGCAGTGAGTGGAAAGGGGGGGAGGCTTTCTTT
TRBJ2-1	-	TRBV28	few	CASSLLQSSSYNEQFF	TGTGCCAGCAGTTTACTACAGTCGAGCTCCTACAATGAGCAGTTCTTC
TRBJ2-2	TRBD1	TRBV7-9	few	CASSQDHRGLSTGELFF	TGCGCCAGCAGCCAAGATCACAGGGGGCTTTCCACCGGGGAGCTGTTTTTT
TRBJ2-7	-	TRBV11-2	-	CASSLQVNEQYF	TGTGCCAGCAGCCTCCAGGTTAACGAGCAGTACTTC